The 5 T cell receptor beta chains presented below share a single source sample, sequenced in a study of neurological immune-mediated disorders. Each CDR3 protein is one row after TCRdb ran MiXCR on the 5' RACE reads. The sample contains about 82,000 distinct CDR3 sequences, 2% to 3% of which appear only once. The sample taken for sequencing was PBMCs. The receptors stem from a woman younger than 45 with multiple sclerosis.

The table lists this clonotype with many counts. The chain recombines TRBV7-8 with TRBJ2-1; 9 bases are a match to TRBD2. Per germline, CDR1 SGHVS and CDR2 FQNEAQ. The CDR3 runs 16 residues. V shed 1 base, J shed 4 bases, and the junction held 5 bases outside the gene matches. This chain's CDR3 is CASSLGRLAVYNEQFF. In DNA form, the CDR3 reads TGTGCCAGCAGCTTAGGGAGACTAGCGGTTTACAATGAGCAGTTCTTC.

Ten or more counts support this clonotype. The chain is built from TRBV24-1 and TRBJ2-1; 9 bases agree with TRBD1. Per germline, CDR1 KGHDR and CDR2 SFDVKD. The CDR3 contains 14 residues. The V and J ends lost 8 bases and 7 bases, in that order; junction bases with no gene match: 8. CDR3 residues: CATKDRGHQNEQFF. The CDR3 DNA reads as TGTGCCACCAAGGACAGGGGCCATCAGAATGAGCAGTTCTTC.

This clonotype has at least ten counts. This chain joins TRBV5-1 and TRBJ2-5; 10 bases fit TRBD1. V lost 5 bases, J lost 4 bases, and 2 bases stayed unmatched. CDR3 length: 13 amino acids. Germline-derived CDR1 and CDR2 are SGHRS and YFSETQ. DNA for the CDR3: TGCGCCAGCAGTTGGACAGGGGGAGAGACCCAGTACTTC. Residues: CASSWTGGETQYF.

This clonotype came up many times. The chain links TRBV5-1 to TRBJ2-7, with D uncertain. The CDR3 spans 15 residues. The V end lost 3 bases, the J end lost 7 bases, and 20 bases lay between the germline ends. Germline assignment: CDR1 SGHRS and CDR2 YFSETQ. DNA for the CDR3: TGCGCCAGCAGCTACGAGACCCCAGTGGTAGGAGAGCAGTACTTC. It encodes CASSYETPVVGEQYF. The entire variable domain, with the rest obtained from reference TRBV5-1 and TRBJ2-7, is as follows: KAGVTQTPRYLIKTRGQQVTLSCSPISGHRSVSWYQQTPGQGLQFLFEYFSETQRNKGNFPGRFSGRQFSNSRSEMNVSTLELGDSALYLCASSYETPVVGEQYFGPGTRLTVT.

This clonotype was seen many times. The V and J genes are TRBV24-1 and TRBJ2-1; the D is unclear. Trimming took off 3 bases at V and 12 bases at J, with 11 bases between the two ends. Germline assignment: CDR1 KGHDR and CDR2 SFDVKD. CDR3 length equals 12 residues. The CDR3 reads CATSDTSLMQFF. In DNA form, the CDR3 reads TGTGCCACCAGTGATACATCCCTGATGCAGTTCTTC.